The present T cell receptor (beta chain) was sequenced within a study of T cell responses to AZD1222 COVID-19 vaccine. Some clones are missing from TCRdb's copy, which holds only in-frame ones; the method was immunoSEQ multiplex PCR. The sample records more than 110,000 clones, 88% being singletons. This CDR3 has 11 residues. Germline CDR1 LGHDT, CDR2 YNNKEL (reference sequence). Trimming pared 1 base from V and 3 bases from J, leaving 1 base between. A note on this clone: Other DNA variants within this sample encode the same CDR3.

The TCR comes from an adult who received the AZD1222 COVID-19 vaccine. This chain connects TRBV3-1 (or the pseudogene TRBV3-2) to TRBJ2-7; D unclear. Source: peripheral blood, taken 28 days after the second AZD1222 dose. The CDR3 loop is CASSQGYEQYF. The CDR3 nucleotides are TGTGCCAGCAGCCAAGGCTACGAGCAGTACTTC.